This TCR beta chain was found in a study of T cells after yellow fever vaccination. MiXCR was run by TCRdb on the 5' RACE reads, yielding one entry per CDR3 protein. The table has fewer than 350,000 distinct CDR3 sequences, roughly 9.4% seen once. V gave up 3 bases and J gave up 1 base, with 6 bases separating them. The CDR3 has 13 amino acids. CDR1 KGHSH and CDR2 LQKENI come from the germline V gene. The V gene is TRBV18, the J gene TRBJ1-1; D remains ambiguous. The specimen comprised PBMCs, sampled on the day of the first yellow fever vaccination. The clonotype originates from a man between 18 and 29 years old who received the YFV17D yellow fever vaccine. The CDR3 region has the DNA TGTGCCAGCTCACCTGCTGGGAACACTGAAGCTTTCTTT. The encoded protein is CASSPAGNTEAFF. Complete variable domain (other parts from reference TRBV18 and TRBJ1-1): NAGVMQNPRHLVRRRGQEARLRCSPMKGHSHVYWYRQLPEEGLKFMVYLQKENIIDESGMPKERFSAEFPKEGPSILRIQQVVRGDSAAYFCASSPAGNTEAFFGQGTRLTVV.